This T cell receptor beta chain was recorded in a study of T cell changes during pregnancy in multiple sclerosis. Germline V gene lookup returns CDR1 SGDLS and CDR2 YYNGEE. J lost 10 bases, V lost 0 bases, and 7 bases had no gene match. This CDR3 contains 16 residues. This table comes from immunoSEQ multiplex PCR, and its TCRdb copy is limited to in-frame clones, with some not included. The sample shows 85,000 to 100,000 clones, about 91% of them seen only once. The chain is built from TRBV9 and TRBJ2-1; 13 nucleotides match TRBD2. This sample comprised peripheral blood, obtained before pregnancy. The clonotype comes from a female donor with multiple sclerosis, enrolled in a pregnancy study. The CDR3: CASSVATGLAGSEQFF. The CDR3 DNA is TGTGCCAGCAGCGTAGCTACGGGACTAGCGGGATCCGAGCAGTTCTTC.